The 28 T cell receptor beta chains presented below share a single source sample, sequenced in a study of CD8+CD57+ T cells in acquired aplastic anemia. TCR beta VDJ and CDR3 profiles were obtained from a genomic DNA template. MiXCR, applied by TCRdb to the reads, yields one record per CDR3 protein. The sample includes about 190,000 distinct CDR3 sequences, roughly half of them seen just once. The material sequenced was sorted CD4+, CD8+, or CD8+CD57+ T cells (not recorded which) from PBMCs. Receptor source: a human donor in good health, serving as a control.

Only one count was recorded for this clonotype. This chain uses TRBV7-3 with TRBJ1-2, with no clear D. Trimming removed 5 bases at V and 7 bases at J, with 14 bases between. This CDR3 contains 13 residues. Germline CDR1 is SGHTA and CDR2 is FQGTGA. DNA for the CDR3: TGTGCCAGCAGCCCCAAGAGTGAGGTTGGCTACACCTTC. Its protein product is CASSPKSEVGYTF. Variable domain in full (rest from reference TRBV7-3 and TRBJ1-2): GAGVSQTPSNKVTEKGKYVELRCDPISGHTALYWYRQSLGQGPEFLIYFQGTGAADDSGLPNDRFFAVRPEGSVSTLKIQRTERGDSAVYLCASSPKSEVGYTFGSGTRLTVV.

The V and J genes are TRBV7-6 and TRBJ1-1; maybe TRBD1 (5 bases). V was clipped by 6 bases and J by 3 bases, with 14 bases between them. Germline V gives CDR1 SGHVS, CDR2 FNYEAQ. The CDR3 is made up of 14 amino acids. The CDR3 spells CASRGVGEYTEAFF. The CDR3 region has the DNA TGTGCCAGCAGGGGAGTGGGGGAATACACTGAAGCTTTCTTT.

The CDR3 loop reads CAIRTGTYEQYF. The CDR3 bases are TGTGCCATCAGGACAGGGACCTACGAGCAGTACTTC. The genes are TRBV13 and TRBJ2-7; TRBD1 aligns across 8 bases. The CDR3 loop spans 12 amino acids. The trim removed 10 bases at V and 2 bases at J, leaving 4 bases unmatched. The germline CDR1 and CDR2 sequences are PRHDT and FYEKMQ (reference sequence).

The chain recombines TRBV7-6 with TRBJ1-1; D remains ambiguous. CDR3 length: 14 amino acids. Trimming removed 1 base from V and 4 bases from J, with 10 bases in between. CDR1 and CDR2 (germline): SGHVS, FNYEAQ. The DNA for the CDR3 is TGTGCCAGCAGCTTAGGGGTGAAAGGCACTGAAGCTTTCTTT. Protein: CASSLGVKGTEAFF.

As for this clonotype: The junction does not match germline at one end; this may be a read error. The chain links TRBV2 to TRBJ2-3; 12 bases are shared with TRBD2. Germline CDR1 SNHLY, CDR2 FYNNEI. The CDR3 is 15 residues long. CDR3 in amino acids: CASSWTSGVTDTQYF. CDR3 coding DNA: TGTGCTAGCAGTTGGACTAGCGGGGTCACAGATACGCAGTATTTT. The full variable domain, rest sourced from reference TRBV2 and TRBJ2-3, is EPEVTQTPSHQVTQMGQEVILRCVPISNHLYFYWYRQILGQKVEFLVSFYNNEISEKSEIFDDQFSVERPDGSNFTLKIRSTKLEDSAMYFCASSWTSGVTDTQYFGPGTRLTVL.

V is TRBV7-2 and J is TRBJ2-7; D assignment may be TRBD1 or TRBD2 (6 bases each). The CDR3 loop spans 16 amino acids. The V gene's germline CDR1 is SGHTA and CDR2 FQGNSA. V shed 2 bases and J shed 5 bases, with 19 bases lying between them. In nucleotides, the CDR3 is TGTGCCAGCAGCTTACCCCGCGGGACATTCACCAACGAGCAGTACTTC. Translated, it gives CASSLPRGTFTNEQYF.

This clonotype was observed a handful of times. This chain joins TRBV6-5 and TRBJ1-3; 9 bases are shared with TRBD1. J lost 3 bases, V lost 0 bases, and 6 bases had no gene match. The germline V gene has CDR1 MNHEY and CDR2 SVGAGI. The CDR3 runs 17 residues. DNA of the CDR3: TGTGCCAGCAGTTACTCGCAACAGGGGGCTGGTGGAAACACCATATATTTT. This codes for CASSYSQQGAGGNTIYF.

This clonotype was seen many times. The genes are TRBV7-9 and TRBJ1-2; D gene ambiguous. V lost 4 bases, J lost 5 bases, and 20 bases lay in between. The germline gives CDR1 SEHNR, CDR2 FQNEAQ (reference sequence). The CDR3 extends over 16 amino acids. DNA of the CDR3: TGTGCCAGCAGCTCGCGGGCCCAACCTTCCAGTTATGGCTACACCTTC. This codes for CASSSRAQPSSYGYTF.

V is TRBV7-9 and J is TRBJ2-1; D is possibly TRBD2 (5 bases). Between the trimmed V and J ends, which lost 5 bases and 6 bases, there was a span of 17 bases. CDR3 length: 15 residues. Germline V CDR1 and CDR2: SEHNR, FQNEAQ (reference sequence). CDR3 sequence (DNA): TGTGCCAGCAGCGCGAGGGCCTCCGAGGGCAATGAGCAGTTCTTC. Translation: CASSARASEGNEQFF.

This chain links TRBV19 with TRBJ1-2; D remains ambiguous. Germline-derived CDR1 and CDR2 are LNHDA and SQIVND (reference sequence). Trimming cost V 4 bases and J 7 bases, with 10 bases left between them. This CDR3 contains 12 residues. The CDR3 region has the DNA TGTGCCAGTAGTAGCGCGTATGCTGGCTACACCTTC. This codes for CASSSAYAGYTF.

This clonotype was seen at least ten times. V gene TRBV28 combines with J gene TRBJ2-6; D is unclear. Germline assignment: CDR1 MDHEN and CDR2 SYDVKM. The CDR3 runs to 18 residues. V was trimmed by 7 bases and J by 0 bases, leaving 19 bases between them. The CDR3 sequence is CASTFGRVRSSGANVLTF. CDR3 nucleotide sequence: TGTGCCAGCACCTTTGGTCGGGTTAGAAGCTCTGGGGCCAACGTCCTGACTTTC.

The chain joins TRBV7-8 to TRBJ2-7; 7 bases agree with TRBD1. J was trimmed by 0 bases and V by 2 bases; bases with no gene match: 7. The CDR3 loop spans 16 amino acids. Germline CDR1 reads SGHVS; CDR2 reads FQNEAQ. DNA for the CDR3: TGTGCCAGCAGCTTACCCCGGGACAGAGCCTCCTACGAGCAGTACTTC. Translating it yields CASSLPRDRASYEQYF.

This chain joins TRBV24-1 and TRBJ2-5, with D possibly matching TRBD2 (5 bases). Germline CDR1 and CDR2: KGHDR and SFDVKD. The CDR3 consists of 15 residues. Trimming shortened V by 4 bases and J by 1 base, and 12 bases separated the two germline ends. CDR3 sequence: CATSDDRGLQETQYF. The CDR3 DNA is TGTGCCACCAGTGACGACCGCGGGCTCCAAGAGACCCAGTACTTC.

This clonotype was counted at least ten times. The V and J genes are TRBV7-2 and TRBJ2-1, with D hard to call. CDR1 SGHTA and CDR2 FQGNSA come from the germline V gene. V lost 1 base, J lost 3 bases, and 7 bases lay in between. The CDR3 has 14 amino acids. CDR3 sequence (DNA): TGTGCCAGCAGCTTAGGGCCCGGCTACAATGAGCAGTTCTTC. Translating it yields CASSLGPGYNEQFF.

This clonotype showed up many times. The chain has TRBV19 and TRBJ1-5; D not certain. With 11 bases removed from V and 4 bases from J, the gap between germline ends came to 15 bases. The germline gives CDR1 LNHDA, CDR2 SQIVND (reference sequence). CDR3 size: 13 residues. The CDR3 region has the DNA TGTGCCTGTCGGTCAGTTCAAAATCAGCCCCAGCATTTT. It codes for CACRSVQNQPQHF.

The chain couples TRBV18 to TRBJ1-6; D might be TRBD1 (5 bases). The CDR3 length is 18 residues. Trimming took off 3 bases at V and 3 bases at J, with 18 bases between the two ends. Germline loops: CDR1 KGHSH, CDR2 LQKENI. CDR3 nucleotide sequence: TGTGCCAGCTCACCGTTGGACACAGCGTCCTACTATAATTCACCCCTCCACTTT. Translation: CASSPLDTASYYNSPLHF.

The gene calls are TRBV15 and TRBJ1-1, with a weak D call TRBD1 (5 bases). Trimming cost V 1 base and J 0 bases, with 12 bases left between them. CDR1 is LNHNV, CDR2 YYDKDF, per germline (reference sequence). The length of the CDR3 is 16 residues. This CDR3 is CATSRAEGVMNTEAFF. CDR3 coding DNA: TGTGCCACCAGCAGAGCTGAAGGGGTCATGAACACTGAAGCTTTCTTT.

This clonotype has a handful of counts. V is TRBV24-1 and J is TRBJ2-2; D remains unclear. Germline values: CDR1 KGHDR, CDR2 SFDVKD. The CDR3 has 12 amino acids. Trimming shortened V by 5 bases and J by 6 bases, and 6 bases separated the two germline ends. As DNA, the CDR3 is TGTGCCACCAGTGTGGGTCCCGGGGAGCTGTTTTTT. Its translation: CATSVGPGELFF.

This clonotype was seen many times. The gene calls are TRBV4-2 and TRBJ2-1, with D perhaps being TRBD1 or TRBD2 (7 bases each). Between the trimmed V and J ends, which lost 2 bases and 1 base, there was a span of 12 bases. The CDR3 has 16 residues. Germline lookup yields CDR1 LGHNA and CDR2 YNFKEQ. CDR3 nucleotide sequence: TGTGCCAGCAGCCAACAGGGGGGGAATTCCTACAATGAGCAGTTCTTC. It translates to CASSQQGGNSYNEQFF.

A note on this clonotype: One end of the junction varies from germline; a read error may be responsible. This rearrangement joins TRBV7-2 to TRBJ2-7; 9 nucleotides agree with TRBD1. Germline loops: CDR1 SGHTA, CDR2 FQGNSA. The CDR3 has 14 amino acids. The CDR3 DNA reads TGCGCCAGCAGCCAACTGACAGGGGGGGACGAGCAGTACTTC. Protein sequence: CASSQLTGGDEQYF.

This clonotype was observed at least ten times. A much larger clonotype is one base distant, so this may be a read error. The chain uses TRBV24-1 and TRBJ1-2; no firm D call. CDR3 length: 12 residues. Germline lookup yields CDR1 KGHDR and CDR2 SFDVKD. This CDR3 is CATSDLFYDYTF. CDR3 sequence (DNA): TGTGCCACCAGTGATTTGTTCTATGACTACACCTTC.

Many counts were recorded for this clonotype. The rearrangement joins TRBV7-8 to TRBJ1-3; weak D call: TRBD1 (6 bases). The V end was cut by 1 base, the J end by 3 bases, with 10 bases between. The germline gives CDR1 SGHVS, CDR2 FQNEAQ. The CDR3 runs 15 residues. The CDR3 region has the DNA TGTGCCAGCAGCTTAGAGGGGGTTGGTGGAAACACCATATATTTT. Residues: CASSLEGVGGNTIYF.

The rearrangement joins TRBV24-1 to TRBJ2-1; TRBD1 matches at 8 bases. CDR3 length equals 12 residues. The germline V gene encodes CDR1 KGHDR and CDR2 SFDVKD. Unmatched junction bases numbered 5, after V lost 7 bases and J lost 10 bases. Here the CDR3 reads CATSRGLGEQFF. CDR3 coding DNA: TGTGCCACCAGCAGGGGGCTAGGGGAGCAGTTCTTC.

This clonotype appeared many times. The rearrangement joins TRBV7-2 to TRBJ1-4, with D tentatively TRBD1 (5 bases). V lost 3 bases and J 8 bases, leaving 16 bases between the germline ends. The CDR3 runs to 15 residues. The germline V gene has CDR1 SGHTA and CDR2 FQGNSA. The CDR3 reads CASSLGPGIEEKLFF. The CDR3 DNA follows: TGTGCCAGCAGCTTGGGCCCAGGGATCGAGGAAAAACTGTTTTTT. Filled out from reference TRBV7-2 and TRBJ1-4, the complete variable domain reads GAGVSQSPSNKVTEKGKDVELRCDPISGHTALYWYRQSLGQGLEFLIYFQGNSAPDKSGLPSDRFSAERTGGSVSTLTIQRTQQEDSAVYLCASSLGPGIEEKLFFGSGTQLSVL.

This chain uses TRBV29-1 with TRBJ2-7, with 8 bases lining up with TRBD1. Unmatched junction bases numbered 11, after V lost 6 bases and J lost 7 bases. The CDR3 has 13 residues. Germline V gives CDR1 SQVTM, CDR2 ANQGSEA. The CDR3 spells CSVHEDRVGEQYF. The CDR3 region has the DNA TGCAGCGTCCACGAGGACAGGGTGGGGGAGCAGTACTTC.

This chain joins TRBV5-1 and TRBJ2-5, with D perhaps TRBD1 or TRBD2 (6 bases each). V was clipped by 2 bases and J by 4 bases, with 12 bases between them. The CDR3 is made up of 14 amino acids. Germline CDR1 reads SGHRS; CDR2 reads YFSETQ. In DNA form, the CDR3 reads TGCGCCAGCAGCTTTGAAGGGGGGATAGAGACCCAGTACTTC. This encodes CASSFEGGIETQYF.

This rearrangement joins TRBV7-8 to TRBJ2-7; the D is unclear. CDR1 and CDR2 from the germline V gene are SGHVS and FQNEAQ. V was trimmed by 6 bases and J by 2 bases, leaving 11 bases between them. The CDR3 is 13 residues long. This chain's CDR3 is CASSRPATYEQYF. The DNA of the CDR3 is TGTGCCAGCAGTCGCCCAGCTACCTACGAGCAGTACTTC.

The V call is TRBV15, the J call TRBJ2-5, with TRBD2 as a possible D gene (6 bases). V was trimmed by 1 base and J by 3 bases, leaving 6 bases between them. The CDR3 length is 13 residues. Germline CDR1 is LNHNV and CDR2 is YYDKDF (reference sequence). The CDR3 DNA sequence: TGTGCCACCAGCAGAGCGGGGGAAGAGACCCAGTACTTC. It specifies CATSRAGEETQYF.